A selection of T cell receptor beta chains follows, all from one sample in a study of blood T cell repertoires in COVID-19. Profiled with immunoSEQ multiplex PCR; TCRdb holds only in-frame clones, not every one. In the table there are about 170,000 clones, around 82% of which are singletons. Sequenced material: peripheral blood. These receptors were collected from a human donor with acute or convalescent COVID-19. The donor label of this sample is uncertain. Each CDR3 is given with its conserved first and last residue. A D gene is named only where the DNA matches it firmly. Size is omitted from some rows. Given values are once, few, many or a class for expanded clones.

TRBJ1-6 . few TRBV5-1 CASSLSQGKSSYNSPLHF
TRBJ2-7 . . TRBV7-8 CASSLARARGGPYEQYF
TRBJ2-3 . once TRBV28 CASSYPVVGGLDTQYF
TRBJ2-7 TRBD2 . TRBV7-2 CASSLETSGRAAQYF
TRBJ2-7 . . TRBV6-4 CASVSGGYEQYF
TRBJ1-6 . . TRBV6-5 CASSYGQGGSPLHF
TRBJ2-7 . . TRBV5-6 CASSFPQGYEQYF
TRBJ1-4 . . TRBV7-9 CASRSNEKLFF
TRBJ1-4 TRBD1 . TRBV20-1 CSASDRADEKLFF
TRBJ1-1 TRBD1 . TRBV19 CASSWAGGDEAFF
TRBJ1-5 TRBD1 . TRBV27 CASSLGTGGNQPQHF
TRBJ2-2 TRBD2 . TRBV9 CASSVASGSKSGELFF
TRBJ1-6 TRBD1 . TRBV4-1 CASSQPRQGAYSPLHF
TRBJ2-3 TRBD2 . TRBV7-2 CASSFSGRTSTDTQYF
TRBJ1-1 . once TRBV2 CASSERRPLQGIGTEAFF
TRBJ1-2 . . TRBV2 CASSVGRADGYTF
TRBJ1-1 . . TRBV3-1/TRBV3-2 CASSQDGMNTEAFF
TRBJ1-5 TRBD1 many TRBV19 CASSIVYRGNQPQHF
TRBJ2-1 TRBD2 . TRBV3-1/TRBV3-2 CASSPSGRAFDEQFF
TRBJ2-5 . . TRBV30 CAWSVRGTQYF
TRBJ2-5 TRBD1 . TRBV18 CASSPGQGGETQYF
TRBJ1-1 . . TRBV12-3/TRBV12-4 CASSLREFAEAFF
TRBJ2-5 . . TRBV5-4 CASSLYVAGWETQYF
TRBJ2-7 . . TRBV18 CASSPQGLGYEQYF
TRBJ1-2 TRBD1 . TRBV12-3/TRBV12-4 CASSSTGLGGYTF
TRBJ2-7 TRBD1 . TRBV18 CASSPGQGTYEQYF
TRBJ2-7 TRBD1 . TRBV6-5 CASSRQGSYEQYF
TRBJ2-7 . . TRBV11-1 CASSLMGRYEQYF
TRBJ2-7 TRBD2 few TRBV28 CASSLTSGIVHEQYF
TRBJ2-7 . . TRBV4-1 CASSPQIGRVLSYEQYF
TRBJ2-3 . . TRBV11-2 CASSPFSGAFTDTQYF
TRBJ1-1 . once TRBV29-1 CSVVPGNTEAFF
TRBJ1-1 TRBD1 . TRBV30 CAWSRGGTGKEEAFF
TRBJ1-2 . once TRBV5-1 CASSLVPGPYGYTF
TRBJ1-5 . once TRBV3-1/TRBV3-2 CASSQGSGRGNQPQHF
TRBJ2-5 . . TRBV10-2 CASSESAGPGETQYF
TRBJ1-5 . . TRBV19 CASSRDRNQPQHF
TRBJ2-5 . . TRBV2 CASRGRAVLRETQYF
TRBJ2-7 TRBD1 . TRBV7-3 CASSRTGTGHEQYF